The 2 T cell receptor beta chains given below trace back to one sample, sequenced in a study of cytomegalovirus exposure and HLA in healthy donors. PCR was performed using 60 Vbeta and 13 Jbeta primers. This table comes from immunoSEQ multiplex PCR, and its TCRdb copy is limited to in-frame clones, with some not included. The sample data list 150,000 to 200,000 clones. Sequences were obtained from PBMCs. All receptors derive from a boy aged 5-17 years in good health and CMV-seronegative.

The chain combines TRBV19 with TRBJ1-1, with 7 bases identical to TRBD1. Germline V gene lookup returns CDR1 LNHDA and CDR2 SQIVND (reference sequence). Trimming at V came to 7 bases and at J to 0 bases, leaving 5 bases not matched to a gene. The length of the CDR3 is 14 residues. CDR3 loop: CASTRDRVNTEAFF. The DNA for the CDR3 is TGTGCCAGTACCCGGGACAGAGTGAACACTGAAGCTTTCTTT.

The CDR3 nucleotides are TGTGCCAGCAGCGTAGCTAGCGGGGGGGCAAATACGCAGTATTTT. Translating it yields CASSVASGGANTQYF. This chain joins TRBV9 and TRBJ2-3; TRBD2 matches 12 bases. Looked up from germline, CDR1 is SGDLS and CDR2 is YYNGEE. The CDR3 covers 15 residues. The J segment lost 7 bases and the V segment lost 0 bases, leaving 3 bases of the junction unmatched.